Detailed here is one T cell receptor beta chain. Its antigen has not been determined. The junction and the germline gene differ at one end; a read error may be behind it. Within the sample, other DNA sequences also encode this same CDR3. The cohort was made up of hundreds of healthy bone marrow donors. All cohort members were sampled while nominally healthy, although unrecorded immune exposures were likely present. The donor tested CMV seronegative and was one of the 352 seronegative cohort members. Every donor gave a peripheral blood sample, and the peripheral blood mononuclear cells from that sample were used for TCR beta sequencing. The Qiagen DNeasy Blood Extraction Kit was used to extract genomic DNA from the blood cell samples. The data stem from a study of cytomegalovirus exposure and HLA in healthy donors (dated by TCRdb to about 2017). Study-level background: In an earlier analysis of 550 to 750 of the donors, 276 Gb of sequence data and about 110 million unique TCR beta sequences from about 179 million T cells were reported. Every repertoire in the discovery cohort had been generated on one and the same sequencing platform. The genetic ancestry cluster associated with self-reported Caucasian donors included approximately 85% of the roughly 400 genotyped donors. The study aimed to test whether signatures of past pathogen exposure could be identified by cataloging public T cell receptors. Donor age, sex, ethnicity and CMV serostatus were compiled alongside the repertoire data. Among roughly 370 genotyped donors of the cohort, an average of 235,054 unique TCR beta nucleotide sequences were sequenced per donor, around 20% of them non-productive. To predict cytomegalovirus infection status, the study combined high-throughput TCR immunosequencing, statistical association of individual TCRs with disease status, and machine learning. To study patterns of TCR occurrence, a later analysis re-analyzed previously published TCR beta repertoires from around 700 donors and added high-resolution HLA genotyping. In a later genetic analysis, genome-wide SNP genotypes for about 60% of the 666 donors were used, and that subset was treated as a discovery cohort. Because of strong linkage in the cohort, a handful of DR-DQ haplotypes were treated as single units for association and clustering. Both class I and class II loci were covered by HLA typing, at four-digit resolution. An earlier analysis of approximately 580 of the donors used high-throughput TCR beta sequencing to judge whether each TCR beta V gene segment behaved as functional or pseudogenic. Rather than using new phenotypic data, the later analysis identified candidate immune exposures from TCR beta sequences and from how often those sequences occurred across donors. Typing coverage varied by locus: roughly 629-630 donors for A, B, C, DRB1 and DQB1; more than 500 for DQA1; 600 to 610 for DPA1; under 490 for DPB1. Around 320 gigabases of sequencing data and around 87 million unique TCR sequences were included in an early release covering several hundred HLA-typed donors. In addition to the first cohort of approximately 650 subjects, a separate validation cohort of 130 or so different subjects was used. The T cell repertoires of under 750 subjects were profiled by immunosequencing and related to cytomegalovirus serostatus. Overall study results and their limits: In vitro tests confirmed that a few of the cytomegalovirus-associated TCR beta chains recognize cytomegalovirus antigens. The authors suggested that the approach could potentially be extended to other disease states and immunological phenotypes. According to a later genetic analysis, donors in an Asian-associated ancestry cluster had fewer N-insertions in productive TCRs than the approximately 700-donor mean. Because counts were too low, seventeen rarely observed V segments, including chromosome 9 orphons, were excluded from the earlier analysis of several hundred of the donors. According to a later analysis, parvovirus B19, influenza, CMV and Epstein-Barr virus appeared linked to several top co-occurrence clusters. In this cohort, only TCR beta chains were sequenced, and detectable features were limited by the absence of alpha or paired-chain data. Because HLA typing was missing for some donors at each locus, association tests included only the typed subset. Some IMGT-functional V segments, including TRBV6-2 and TRBV6-3, could not be told apart with the 87-base-pair reads, so those segments were excluded. Most TCR sequences were observed very rarely across donors, whereas some public TCRs were present in many individuals. In an earlier analysis of about 550 of the donors, most TCR beta V segments were observed in productive rearrangements about 87% or about 30% of the time, broadly matching IMGT annotations. In a later analysis, HLA-associated TCR beta chains were found to be more clonally expanded and to have lower generation probabilities than equally common non-associated chains. For the cohort, immune exposure information was limited to CMV serostatus. Strong co-occurrence of HLA alleles, especially DR and DQ, made assigning TCR associations to individual alleles difficult. In a later analysis, most CMV-associated TCR beta chains were found to appear HLA-restricted, with HLA associations seemingly driven largely by CMV exposure. The presence/absence analyses assumed that sequencing depth was roughly uniform across donors, and that assumption may not be true. Cytomegalovirus status was reported to be diagnosed by the classifier with high specificity and sensitivity in both the original and validation cohorts. A further reported finding was that TCR beta sequences accurately predicted the HLA-A and HLA-B alleles for most subjects in the first cohort. A later analysis associated 15,000 to 20,000 TCR beta sequences with specific HLA alleles at a false discovery rate of 0.05. A cluster of highly shared sequence variants was judged likely to be a technical artifact of the sequencing pipeline. The study listed 150 to 200 TCR beta chains as associated with cytomegalovirus. Correlated functional status among segregating V segments might be attributable to linkage disequilibrium, but an unknown experimental factor could not be ruled out. V-gene and J-gene trimming of TCR beta chains was associated with a missense DCLRE1C variant in a later genetic analysis, and the association was replicated in an independent cohort. A later analysis found that TCR association rates varied across HLA loci, with DRB1 alleles showing the most associated TCRs and HLA-C alleles the fewest.

Libraries came from the immunoSEQ multiplex PCR assay. The multiplex PCR relied on a mix of 60 forward primers for TCR Vbeta segments and 13 reverse primers for TCR Jbeta segments. Amplification of the CDR3 region of rearranged TCR beta genes was performed with a multiplex PCR assay on genomic DNA. The amplified TCR beta libraries were sequenced on the Illumina HiSeq System as 87-base-pair reads. The study's processing was this. In a later analysis, tens of millions of unique TCR beta chains were counted across the 500 to 850 repertoires, and approximately 11 million of these chains were shared by at least two donors. A nearest-neighbor algorithm error-corrected the raw reads and collapsed the reads into unique sequences, merging closely related sequences to remove PCR and sequencing errors. To assign V, D and J gene segments, CDR3 sequences were aligned to IMGT reference sequences. For a sequence to be retained, a match of at least six nucleotides to both a V gene segment and a J gene segment was required. Rearrangements were called productive when the CDR3 lacked stop codons and stayed in frame with V and J; all others were non-productive. Following IMGT convention, CDR3 was defined as the stretch from the second conserved V-encoded cysteine up to the conserved J-encoded phenylalanine. The earlier analysis of a few hundred of the donors excluded any sequence lacking an unambiguous match to a single V gene segment. An earlier analysis of about 600 of the donors called V segments functional above 56.7% productive rearrangements and segregating when the between-donor standard deviation exceeded 5%. To diagnose cytomegalovirus status from the catalog of TCR beta chain sequences, a statistical classification framework was built. A later analysis assigned V and J genes by comparing TCR nucleotide sequences with IMGT/GENE-DB human TR gene sequences. In a later analysis, CDR3 sequences and most-parsimonious VDJ recombination scenarios were assigned using the TCRdist pipeline. In a later analysis, every TCR beta chain was defined by the combination of its CDR3 amino acid sequence and its V-gene family, and reads without a unique V-gene family were dropped. As a way to deal with suspected cross-contamination and a sequencing artifact, a later analysis dropped under 600 nucleotide sequences that were highly shared and had low generation probability. In a later analysis, a clonal expansion index was calculated for each public chain from normalized within-repertoire ranks of inferred template counts. A later analysis computed generation probabilities with a VDJ recombination model fitted to out-of-frame rearrangements, and checked the results against IGoR. In a later analysis, TCR-TCR, TCR-HLA and TCR-CMV co-occurrence was scored with hypergeometric tests, and a repertoire-size bias correction was applied to TCR pairs. False discovery rates were estimated in a later analysis by permuting HLA or CMV assignments 20 times. A later analysis grouped co-occurring TCRs with DBSCAN, adding TCRdist sequence similarity when clustering within HLA-allele-positive subsets. Co-occurrence clustering excluded repertoires with fewer than 30,000 or more than 120,000 public chains, plus five with anomalous nucleotide sharing. Here the immuneACCESS table is served through TCRdb, limited to in-frame sequences with V and J called. Missing clones are a known gap in these copies; in checked studies unresolved V genes cover under half, and the rest lacks a known reason. That table furnishes V, J and clone size, whereas the DNA furnished D and trimming. In all, the sample holds 120,000 or so clones, and roughly 80% of those were seen once. The top ten clonotypes cover around 2% of the sample.

Taken from the germline V gene, the CDR1 and CDR2 loops are MGHDK and SYGVNS. The CDR3 goes from the cysteine to the phenylalanine over 15 residues. Left in the record is the CDR3 DNA by itself, 45 bases read in frame from the first base. This chain joins TRBV25-1 to TRBJ1-4, with the D segment identity uncertain. This clonotype was sampled from a young man in good health and CMV-seronegative. The specimen sequenced was PBMCs. CDR3 protein: CASSENGRSNEKLFF. DNA sequence: TGTGCCAGCAGTGAGAACGGGAGGTCTAATGAAAAACTGTTCTTT.